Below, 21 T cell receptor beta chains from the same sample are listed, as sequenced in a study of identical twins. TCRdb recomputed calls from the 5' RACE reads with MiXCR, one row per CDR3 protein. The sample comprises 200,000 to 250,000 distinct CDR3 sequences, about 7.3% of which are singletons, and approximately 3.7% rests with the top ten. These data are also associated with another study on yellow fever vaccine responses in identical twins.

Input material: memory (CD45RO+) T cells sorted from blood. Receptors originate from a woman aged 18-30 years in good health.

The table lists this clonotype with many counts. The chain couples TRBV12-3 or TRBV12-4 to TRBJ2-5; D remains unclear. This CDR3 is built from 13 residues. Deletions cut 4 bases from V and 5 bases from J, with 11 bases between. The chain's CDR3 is CASSSTTKETQYF. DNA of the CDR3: TGTGCCAGCAGTTCAACCACCAAGGAGACCCAGTACTTC.

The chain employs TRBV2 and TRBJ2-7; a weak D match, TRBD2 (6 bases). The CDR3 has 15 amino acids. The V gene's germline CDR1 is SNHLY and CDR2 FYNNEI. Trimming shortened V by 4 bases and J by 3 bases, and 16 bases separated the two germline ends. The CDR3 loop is CASSGTKIGIYEQYF. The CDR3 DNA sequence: TGTGCCAGCAGTGGGACTAAAATAGGGATCTACGAGCAGTACTTC.

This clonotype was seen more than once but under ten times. The DNA for the CDR3 is TGTGCCAGCAGCCAAAGTTGGGTCAGGGTGAACACTGAAGCTTTCTTT. Translation gives CASSQSWVRVNTEAFF. The chain combines TRBV3-1 with TRBJ1-1; possible D gene TRBD1, 5 bases. V was clipped by 2 bases and J by 0 bases, with 13 bases between them. Germline V gene data show CDR1 as LGHDT and CDR2 as YNNKEL (reference sequence). This CDR3 region has 16 residues.

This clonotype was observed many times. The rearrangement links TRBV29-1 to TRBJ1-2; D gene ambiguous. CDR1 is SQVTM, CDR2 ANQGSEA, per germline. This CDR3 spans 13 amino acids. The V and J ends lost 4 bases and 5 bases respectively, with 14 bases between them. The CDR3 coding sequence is TGCAGCGTTGCGTACGGCTTATCGTATGGCTACACCTTC. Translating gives CSVAYGLSYGYTF. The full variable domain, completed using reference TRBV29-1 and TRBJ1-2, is SAVISQKPSRDICQRGTSLTIQCQVDSQVTMMFWYRQQPGQSLTLIATANQGSEATYESGFVIDKFPISRPNLTFSTLTVSNMSPEDSSIYLCSVAYGLSYGYTFGSGTRLTVV.

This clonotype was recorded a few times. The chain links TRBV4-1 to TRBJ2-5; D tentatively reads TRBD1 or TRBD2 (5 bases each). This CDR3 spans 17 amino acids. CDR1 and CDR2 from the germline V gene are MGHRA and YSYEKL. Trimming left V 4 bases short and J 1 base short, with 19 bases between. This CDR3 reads CASSPQGVAIGQETQYF. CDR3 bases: TGCGCCAGCAGCCCCCAAGGGGTAGCGATAGGCCAAGAGACCCAGTACTTC.

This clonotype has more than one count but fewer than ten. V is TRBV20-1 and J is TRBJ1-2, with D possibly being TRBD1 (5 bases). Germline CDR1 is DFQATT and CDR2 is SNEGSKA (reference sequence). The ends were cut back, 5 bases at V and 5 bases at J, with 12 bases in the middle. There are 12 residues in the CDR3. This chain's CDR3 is CSAYQGSYGYTF. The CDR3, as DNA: TGCAGTGCTTATCAGGGTTCGTATGGCTACACCTTC.

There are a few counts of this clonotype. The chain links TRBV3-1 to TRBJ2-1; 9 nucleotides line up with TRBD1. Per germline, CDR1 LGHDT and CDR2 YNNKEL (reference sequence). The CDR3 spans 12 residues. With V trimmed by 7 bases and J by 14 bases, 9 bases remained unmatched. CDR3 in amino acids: CASTQAGTGKFF. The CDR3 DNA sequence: TGTGCCAGCACCCAGGCAGGGACAGGGAAGTTCTTC.

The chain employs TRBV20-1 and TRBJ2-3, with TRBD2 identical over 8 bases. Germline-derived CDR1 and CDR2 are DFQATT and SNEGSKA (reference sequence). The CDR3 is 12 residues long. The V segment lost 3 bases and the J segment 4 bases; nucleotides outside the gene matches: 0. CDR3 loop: CSASGRADTQYF. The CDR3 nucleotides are TGCAGTGCTAGCGGGAGGGCAGATACGCAGTATTTT.

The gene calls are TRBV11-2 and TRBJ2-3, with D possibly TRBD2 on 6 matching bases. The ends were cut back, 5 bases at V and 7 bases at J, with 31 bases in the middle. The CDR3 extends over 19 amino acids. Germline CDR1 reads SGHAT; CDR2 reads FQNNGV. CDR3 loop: CASSRRGNAGGIDGNTQYF. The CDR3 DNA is TGTGCCAGCAGCAGGCGGGGTAACGCTGGGGGGATTGACGGGAATACGCAGTATTTT.

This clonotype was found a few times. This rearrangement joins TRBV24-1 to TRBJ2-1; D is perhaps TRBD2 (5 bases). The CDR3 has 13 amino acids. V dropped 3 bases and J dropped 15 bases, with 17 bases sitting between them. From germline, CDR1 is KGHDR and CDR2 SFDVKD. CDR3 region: CATSDRTGWVWFF. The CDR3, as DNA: TGTGCCACCAGTGATCGGACTGGGTGGGTCTGGTTCTTC.

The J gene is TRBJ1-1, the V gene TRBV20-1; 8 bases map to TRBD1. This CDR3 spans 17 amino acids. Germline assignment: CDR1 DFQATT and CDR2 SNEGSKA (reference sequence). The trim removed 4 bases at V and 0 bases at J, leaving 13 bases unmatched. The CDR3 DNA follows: TGCAGTGCTACACTCTACAGGGGGTGGATGATGAACACTGAAGCTTTCTTT. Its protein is CSATLYRGWMMNTEAFF.

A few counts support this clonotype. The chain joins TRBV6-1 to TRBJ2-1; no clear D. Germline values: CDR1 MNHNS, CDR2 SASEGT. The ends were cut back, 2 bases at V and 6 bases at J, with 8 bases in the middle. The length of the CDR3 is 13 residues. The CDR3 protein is CASSEIPANEQFF. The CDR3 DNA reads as TGTGCCAGCAGTGAAATCCCTGCCAATGAGCAGTTCTTC.

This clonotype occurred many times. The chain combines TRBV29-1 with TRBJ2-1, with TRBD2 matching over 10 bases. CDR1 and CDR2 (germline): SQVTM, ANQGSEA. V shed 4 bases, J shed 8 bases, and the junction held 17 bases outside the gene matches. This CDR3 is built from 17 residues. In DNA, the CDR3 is TGCAGCGTTGGTCAGCCGCTAGCGGGAGTATCTACGGATGAGCAGTTCTTC. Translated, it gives CSVGQPLAGVSTDEQFF.

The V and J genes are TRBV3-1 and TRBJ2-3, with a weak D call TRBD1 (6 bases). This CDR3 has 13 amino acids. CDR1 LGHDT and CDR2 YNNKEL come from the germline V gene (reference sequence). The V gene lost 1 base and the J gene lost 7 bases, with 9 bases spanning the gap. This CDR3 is CASSQGDINTQYF. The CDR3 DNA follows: TGTGCCAGCAGCCAAGGGGACATCAATACGCAGTATTTT.

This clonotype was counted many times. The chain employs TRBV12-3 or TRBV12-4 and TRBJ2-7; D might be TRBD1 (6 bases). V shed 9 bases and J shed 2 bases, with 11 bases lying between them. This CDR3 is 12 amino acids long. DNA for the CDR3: TGTGCCAGAGGACAGCGACCCTACGAGCAGTACGTC. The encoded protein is CARGQRPYEQYV.

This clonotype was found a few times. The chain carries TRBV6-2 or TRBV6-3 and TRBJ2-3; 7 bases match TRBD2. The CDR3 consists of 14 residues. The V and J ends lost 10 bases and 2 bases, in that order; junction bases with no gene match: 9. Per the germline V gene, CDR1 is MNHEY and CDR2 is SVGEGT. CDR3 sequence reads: CATLPGLPTDTQYF. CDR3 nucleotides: TGTGCCACCCTACCGGGACTACCCACAGATACGCAGTATTTT.

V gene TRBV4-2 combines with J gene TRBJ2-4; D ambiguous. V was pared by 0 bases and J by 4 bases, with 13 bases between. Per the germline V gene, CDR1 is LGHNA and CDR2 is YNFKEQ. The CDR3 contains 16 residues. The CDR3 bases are TGTGCCAGCAGCCAAGAGTTCCAGTGGCAGAAAAACATTCAGTACTTC. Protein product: CASSQEFQWQKNIQYF.

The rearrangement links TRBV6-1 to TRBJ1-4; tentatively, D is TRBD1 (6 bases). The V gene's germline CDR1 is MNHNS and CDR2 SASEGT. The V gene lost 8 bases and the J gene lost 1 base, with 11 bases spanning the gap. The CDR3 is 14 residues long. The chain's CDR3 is CASARGVTNEKLFF. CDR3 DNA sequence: TGTGCCAGCGCCAGGGGCGTAACTAATGAAAAACTGTTTTTT.

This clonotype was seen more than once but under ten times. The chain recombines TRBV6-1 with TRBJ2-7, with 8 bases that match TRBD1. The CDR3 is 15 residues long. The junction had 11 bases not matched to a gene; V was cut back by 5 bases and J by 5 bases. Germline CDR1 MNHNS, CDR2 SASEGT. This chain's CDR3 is CASSRGQGGGNEQYF. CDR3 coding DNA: TGTGCCAGCAGTCGAGGACAGGGAGGTGGGAACGAGCAGTACTTC.

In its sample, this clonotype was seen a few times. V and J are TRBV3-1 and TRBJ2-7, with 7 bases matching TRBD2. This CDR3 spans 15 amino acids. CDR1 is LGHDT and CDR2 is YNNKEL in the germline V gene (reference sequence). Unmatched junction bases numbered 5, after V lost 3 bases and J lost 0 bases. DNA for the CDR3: TGTGCCAGCAGCCACTCAGCGGGATCCTCCTACGAGCAGTACTTC. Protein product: CASSHSAGSSYEQYF.

The CDR3 here is CSAHGLGYGGTQYF. CDR3 nucleotides: TGCAGTGCTCATGGGCTTGGGTATGGGGGTACGCAGTATTTT. The V call is TRBV20-1, the J call TRBJ2-3; D possibly uses TRBD1 or TRBD2 (5 bases each). The CDR3 covers 14 residues. Between the trimmed V and J ends, which lost 5 bases and 8 bases, there was a span of 20 bases. In germline, CDR1 is DFQATT, CDR2 SNEGSKA (reference sequence).